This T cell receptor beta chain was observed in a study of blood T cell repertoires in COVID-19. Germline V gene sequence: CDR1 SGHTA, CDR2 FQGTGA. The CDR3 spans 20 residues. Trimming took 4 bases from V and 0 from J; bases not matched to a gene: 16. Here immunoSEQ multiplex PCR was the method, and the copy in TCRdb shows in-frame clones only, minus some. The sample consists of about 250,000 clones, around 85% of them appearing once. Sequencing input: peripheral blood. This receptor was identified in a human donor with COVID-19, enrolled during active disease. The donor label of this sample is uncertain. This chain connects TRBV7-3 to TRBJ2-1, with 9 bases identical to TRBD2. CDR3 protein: CASSSHPLAGTPNSYNEQFF. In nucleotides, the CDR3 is TGTGCCAGCAGCTCCCACCCCCTAGCGGGAACTCCTAACTCCTACAATGAGCAGTTCTTC.